These T cell receptor beta chains were read from a single sample in a study of CXCR3-negative and CXCR3-positive naive CD8 T cells. For each CDR3 protein, TCRdb gives one entry from its re-call of the 5' RACE reads, without DNA. This sample's table reports 130,000 or so distinct CDR3 sequences. The sample consisted of naive CXCR3+ CD8+ T cells from blood. The source of these receptors is a human donor in good health. Some clones in this sample may be carry-over from other donors' samples. Both conserved end residues are part of each CDR3.

len	v_gene	j_gene	CDR3aa
15	TRBV20-1	TRBJ2-1	CSARDASGTYNEQFF
13	TRBV25-1	TRBJ2-5	CASSDGYQETQYF
16	TRBV29-1	TRBJ1-1	CSVVPRVEGKNTEAFF
15	TRBV29-1	TRBJ1-6	CSVADGTRYNSPLHF
15	TRBV28	TRBJ1-3	CASSLSSISGNTIYF
13	TRBV7-9	TRBJ2-7	CASSPGGIYEQYF
11	TRBV6-5	TRBJ2-3	CASWGTDTQYF
14	TRBV5-4	TRBJ2-7	CASSLVYGGNEQYF
15	TRBV20-1	TRBJ2-3	CSAEAISEGTDTQYF
12	TRBV20-1	TRBJ1-3	CSARLPGDTIYF
13	TRBV7-9	TRBJ1-1	CASRTGSNTEAFF
14	TRBV6-5	TRBJ2-1	CASSPPLSDNEQFF